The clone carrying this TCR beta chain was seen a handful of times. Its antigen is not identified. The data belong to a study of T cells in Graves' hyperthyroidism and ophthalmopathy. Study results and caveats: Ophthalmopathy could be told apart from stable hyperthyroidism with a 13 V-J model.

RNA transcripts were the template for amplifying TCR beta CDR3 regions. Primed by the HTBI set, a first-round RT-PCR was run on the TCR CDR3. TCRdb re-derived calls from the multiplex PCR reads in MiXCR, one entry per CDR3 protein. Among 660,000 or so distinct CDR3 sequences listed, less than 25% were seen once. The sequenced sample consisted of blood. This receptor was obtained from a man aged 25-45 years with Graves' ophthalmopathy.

The CDR3 DNA follows: TGTGCCAGTAGTATCTGGCAGGGAGTACGAAACATTCAGTACTTC. Its translation is CASSIWQGVRNIQYF. The chain links TRBV19 to TRBJ2-4, with D perhaps being TRBD1 or TRBD2 (5 bases each). This CDR3 comprises 15 residues. Trimming shortened V by 3 bases and J by 6 bases, and 15 bases separated the two germline ends. Looked up from germline, CDR1 is LNHDA and CDR2 is SQIVND (reference sequence).